The 27 T cell receptor beta chains reported below all come from one sample, sequenced in a study of cytomegalovirus exposure and HLA in healthy donors (dated by TCRdb to 2016 to 2017). Receptor libraries were prepared by the immunoSEQ multiplex PCR assay. For the multiplex PCR, a mixture combining 60 forward primers for TCR Vbeta segments and 13 reverse primers for TCR Jbeta segments was used. TCRdb carries this immuneACCESS record with in-frame sequences only. Its versions omit some clonotypes, under half of them owing to an unresolved V gene in the studies checked, with the rest unexplained. This sample gives 200,000 to 250,000 clones in total; over 65% of them show up just once. Over 1% of the sample rests with the top ten. The sequencing input was PBMCs. Receptors originate from a human donor in good health.

This chain uses TRBV5-4 with TRBJ2-7; 10 nucleotides align to TRBD2. Germline loops: CDR1 SGHNT, CDR2 YYREEE (reference sequence). The CDR3 consists of 15 residues. The trim removed 5 bases at V and 0 bases at J, leaving 5 bases unmatched. The CDR3 DNA reads as TGTGCCAGCAGTTGGGCTAGCGGGGGCTCCTACGAGCAGTACTTC. Residues: CASSWASGGSYEQYF. The whole variable domain, filled in from reference TRBV5-4 and TRBJ2-7, reads ETGVTQSPTHLIKTRGQQVTLRCSSQSGHNTVSWYQQALGQGPQFIFQYYREEENGRGNFPPRFSGLQFPNYSSELNVNALELDDSALYLCASSWASGGSYEQYFGPGTRLTVT.

The CDR3 region is CASSYAAGQSYEQYF. In nucleotides, the CDR3 is TGTGCCAGCAGTTACGCGGCAGGACAATCCTACGAGCAGTACTTC. The V call is TRBV6-5, the J call TRBJ2-5, with D perhaps TRBD1 (5 bases). Matching the DNA end better, TRBJ2-7 makes the J call doubtful. In germline, CDR1 is MNHEY, CDR2 SVGAGI. The CDR3 is made up of 15 amino acids.

CDR3 in amino acids: CASSNKQGRGEKLFF. The CDR3 region has the DNA TGTGCCAGCAGTAACAAACAAGGAAGGGGTGAAAAACTGTTTTTT. The J gene is TRBJ1-4, the V gene TRBV6-6, with D maybe TRBD1 (5 bases). The V end lost 5 bases, the J end lost 7 bases, and 17 bases lay between the germline ends. Germline CDR1 MNHNY, CDR2 SVGAGI (reference sequence). The CDR3 consists of 15 residues.

The chain couples TRBV9 to TRBJ2-2, with 7 bases matching TRBD2. CDR1 is SGDLS, CDR2 YYNGEE, per germline. This CDR3 region has 14 residues. The trim removed 3 bases at V and 8 bases at J, leaving 7 bases unmatched. DNA of the CDR3: TGTGCCAGCAGCGGCGAGGGTAGCGGGGGGGAGCTGTTTTTT. This encodes CASSGEGSGGELFF.

The CDR3 spells CATTRQGVGYTF. The CDR3 bases are TGTGCCACCACCCGACAGGGTGTAGGCTACACCTTC. This rearrangement joins TRBV15 to TRBJ1-2, with 7 nucleotides matching TRBD1. This CDR3 region has 12 residues. After removal of 7 bases from V and 8 bases from J, the junction contained 7 bases not matched to a gene. Germline assignment: CDR1 LNHNV and CDR2 YYDKDF (reference sequence).

This clone was seen a handful of times. The J gene is TRBJ1-5, the V gene TRBV6-6; D gene ambiguous. The germline CDR1 and CDR2 sequences are MNHNY and SVGAGI (reference sequence). V shed 6 bases and J shed 0 bases, with 9 bases lying between them. CDR3 size: 14 residues. CDR3 sequence: CASSARLSNQPQHF. The DNA of the CDR3 is TGTGCCAGCAGCGCCAGGCTTAGCAATCAGCCCCAGCATTTT.

V is TRBV19 and J is TRBJ2-7; possibly TRBD1 for D (6 bases). The CDR3 totals 16 residues. V was pared by 4 bases and J by 0 bases, with 16 bases between. Germline V gives CDR1 LNHDA, CDR2 SQIVND (reference sequence). Here the CDR3 DNA reads TGTGCCAGTAGTAAAGCTGGGACAAGCGGCTCCTACGAGCAGTACTTC. Encoded protein: CASSKAGTSGSYEQYF.

V gene TRBV28 combines with J gene TRBJ1-1, with D maybe TRBD1 (5 bases). The germline CDR1 and CDR2 sequences are MDHEN and SYDVKM. This CDR3 is built from 15 residues. V lost 5 bases and J 0 bases, leaving 13 bases between the germline ends. DNA of the CDR3: TGTGCCAGCAGTAGCCATACAGGAGTGAACACTGAAGCTTTCTTT. Translated, it gives CASSSHTGVNTEAFF. Complete variable domain (other parts from reference TRBV28 and TRBJ1-1): DVKVTQSSRYLVKRTGEKVFLECVQDMDHENMFWYRQDPGLGLRLIYFSYDVKMKEKGDIPEGYSVSREKKERFSLILESASTNQTSMYLCASSSHTGVNTEAFFGQGTRLTVV.

With regard to this clone: One end of the junction fails to match germline, which may point to a read error. The chain has TRBV2 and TRBJ2-6; TRBD1 matches 8 bases. The CDR3 length is 17 residues. The V gene's germline CDR1 is SNHLY and CDR2 FYNNEI. This CDR3 is CASSPGQVITGTNVLTF. The CDR3 DNA is TGTGCCAGCAGCCCGGGACAGGTTATCACTGGGACCAACGTCCTGACTTTC.

This clone has only a few counts. V is TRBV7-9 and J is TRBJ1-1; D might be TRBD1 (5 bases). Trimming stripped 4 bases from V and 0 bases from J, with 6 bases between. The CDR3 covers 13 residues. Germline-derived CDR1 and CDR2 are SEHNR and FQNEAQ (reference sequence). The CDR3 DNA is TGTGCCAGCAGCTCAGGGATGAACACTGAAGCTTTCTTT. As protein: CASSSGMNTEAFF.

In the case of this clone: Its ends do not fully match the called genes, so a read error is possible. V is TRBV29-1 and J is TRBJ2-3; possible D gene TRBD1, 6 bases. The germline V gene encodes CDR1 SQVTM and CDR2 ANQGSEA. The CDR3 totals 10 residues. The chain's CDR3 is CHTQGYTQYF. CDR3 DNA: TGTCATACACAGGGATATACGCAGTATTTT.

The chain recombines TRBV7-2 with TRBJ1-1, with D hard to call. Trimming removed 2 bases from V and 0 bases from J, with 7 bases in between. Germline CDR1 is SGHTA and CDR2 is FQGNSA. The CDR3 extends over 14 amino acids. Written as DNA, the CDR3 is TGTGCCAGCAGCTTAAGCGCGCTGAACACTGAAGCTTTCTTT. Protein: CASSLSALNTEAFF.

This clone has just a few counts. The V gene is TRBV7-2, the J gene TRBJ2-2; D is uncertain. CDR1 is SGHTA, CDR2 FQGNSA, per germline. Trimming shortened V by 1 base and J by 4 bases, and 7 bases separated the two germline ends. This CDR3 has 14 amino acids. The CDR3 protein is CASSLDRSTGELFF. In DNA, the CDR3 is TGTGCCAGCAGCTTAGATCGGAGCACCGGGGAGCTGTTTTTT.

The chain has TRBV27 and TRBJ2-5; 10 bases agree with TRBD1. Trimming took 1 base from V and 6 from J; bases not matched to a gene: 5. CDR1 is MNHEY, CDR2 SMNVEV, per germline (reference sequence). This CDR3 comprises 15 residues. The CDR3 here is CASSLYPDRGQTQYF. The CDR3 nucleotides read TGTGCCAGCAGTTTATACCCAGACAGGGGGCAGACCCAGTACTTC.

The gene calls are TRBV19 and TRBJ1-2; D remains ambiguous. V was trimmed by 3 bases and J by 4 bases, leaving 18 bases between them. This CDR3 is 16 amino acids long. Germline V gene lookup returns CDR1 LNHDA and CDR2 SQIVND (reference sequence). CDR3 nucleotide sequence: TGTGCCAGTAGTATGACACCGGGAAAGGGAAGCTATGGCTACACCTTC. As protein: CASSMTPGKGSYGYTF.

The chain is built from TRBV5-4 and TRBJ1-1; D remains ambiguous. Trimming removed 3 bases at V and 3 bases at J, with 15 bases between. CDR3 size: 15 residues. Looked up from germline, CDR1 is SGHNT and CDR2 is YYREEE (reference sequence). DNA for the CDR3: TGTGCCAGCAGCTCGGGCGCCAGAGGGCACACTGAAGCTTTCTTT. Translating it yields CASSSGARGHTEAFF.

The CDR3 nucleotides read TGTGCCAGTAGTATAACCAGCAGGCGCACAGATACGCAGTATTTT. This encodes CASSITSRRTDTQYF. The rearrangement links TRBV19 to TRBJ2-3; D uncertain. The CDR3 has 15 residues. Trimming cost V 2 bases and J 1 base, with 10 bases left between them. CDR1 LNHDA and CDR2 SQIVND come from the germline V gene (reference sequence).

The chain has TRBV4-2 and TRBJ2-7; 8 bases fit TRBD2. V shed 3 bases and J 8 bases; nucleotides not matched to a gene: 6. This CDR3 comprises 13 residues. Germline V lookup: CDR1 LGHNA, CDR2 YNFKEQ. CDR3 protein: CASSQGLDFKQYF. The CDR3 DNA reads TGTGCCAGCAGCCAGGGACTAGATTTCAAGCAGTACTTC.

The chain couples TRBV6-1 to TRBJ2-7; 11 bases are shared with TRBD2. V gave up 5 bases and J gave up 2 bases; unmatched junction bases: 2. Germline assignment: CDR1 MNHNS and CDR2 SASEGT. CDR3 length equals 14 residues. CDR3 nucleotides: TGTGCCAGCAGTCGACTAGCGGGAACCTACGAGCAGTACTTC. Its translation: CASSRLAGTYEQYF.

This rearrangement joins TRBV7-9 to TRBJ2-1; 10 bases map to TRBD2. V dropped 2 bases and J dropped 13; count of bases not matched to a gene: 8. This CDR3 contains 14 residues. CDR1 is SEHNR, CDR2 FQNEAQ, per germline (reference sequence). The CDR3 loop is CASSLSPASGGQFF. For the CDR3, the DNA is TGTGCCAGCAGCTTATCCCCCGCTAGCGGGGGACAGTTCTTC.

This clone was observed once. The gene calls are TRBV7-3 and TRBJ2-3; 12 positions match TRBD2. Germline V gene sequence: CDR1 SGHTA, CDR2 FQGTGA. V lost 0 bases to trimming and J lost 5 bases; unmatched junction nucleotides: 9. This CDR3 spans 18 amino acids. The DNA of the CDR3 is TGTGCCAGCAGCTTAACCGGGACTAGCGGGTCGGTTTTAGATACGCAGTATTTT. It translates to CASSLTGTSGSVLDTQYF.

This clone was recorded a few times. The CDR3 loop reads CASSRPPSGIEQYF. For the CDR3, the DNA is TGTGCCAGCAGCCGACCCCCTAGCGGGATCGAGCAGTACTTC. The genes are TRBV7-2 and TRBJ2-7; 9 bases fit TRBD2. V shed 5 bases, J shed 6 bases, and the junction held 8 bases outside the gene matches. There are 14 residues in the CDR3. Germline assignment: CDR1 SGHTA and CDR2 FQGNSA.

This rearrangement joins TRBV2 to TRBJ2-3; 14 bases are shared with TRBD2. Germline V CDR1 and CDR2: SNHLY, FYNNEI. The CDR3 is 16 residues long. The junction had 5 bases not matched to a gene; V was cut back by 4 bases and J by 5 bases. The DNA of the CDR3 is TGTGCCAGCAGTGGGGGACTAGCGGGAGAGCAAGATACGCAGTATTTT. Translating it yields CASSGGLAGEQDTQYF.

This chain joins TRBV30 and TRBJ2-3, with 11 bases matching TRBD2. CDR1 GTSNPN and CDR2 SVGIG come from the germline V gene (reference sequence). There are 15 residues in the CDR3. J was trimmed by 6 bases and V by 2 bases; bases with no gene match: 7. The CDR3 region is CAWSLTSGVGDTQYF. In nucleotides, the CDR3 is TGTGCCTGGAGTCTGACTAGCGGGGTTGGGGATACGCAGTATTTT.

The gene calls are TRBV7-2 and TRBJ2-7, with 9 bases fitting TRBD1. The CDR3 length is 14 residues. V lost 4 bases and J lost 2; bases outside the gene matches: 3. Per the germline V gene, CDR1 is SGHTA and CDR2 is FQGNSA. The CDR3 spells CASSWGQGAYEQYF. In DNA form, the CDR3 reads TGTGCCAGCAGCTGGGGACAGGGTGCCTACGAGCAGTACTTC.

This clone was found once. This rearrangement joins TRBV25-1 to TRBJ1-4; the D gene is possibly TRBD1 (5 bases). Germline loops: CDR1 MGHDK, CDR2 SYGVNS. The CDR3 runs to 14 residues. V shed 2 bases and J shed 8 bases, with 12 bases lying between them. The CDR3 protein is CASSEGHSPEKLFF. CDR3 in DNA: TGTGCCAGCAGTGAAGGACACTCCCCCGAAAAACTGTTTTTT. The whole variable domain, remainder taken from reference TRBV25-1 and TRBJ1-4, is EADIYQTPRYLVIGTGKKITLECSQTMGHDKMYWYQQDPGMELHLIHYSYGVNSTEKGDLSSESTVSRIRTEHFPLTLESARPSHTSQYLCASSEGHSPEKLFFGSGTQLSVL.

The chain is built from TRBV5-1 and TRBJ1-1; D may be TRBD1 (6 bases). The CDR3 runs to 16 residues. The V gene lost 0 bases and the J gene lost 1 base, with 13 bases spanning the gap. Germline loops: CDR1 SGHRS, CDR2 YFSETQ. Here the CDR3 reads CASSLAGGTQNTEAFF. The CDR3 coding sequence is TGCGCCAGCAGCTTGGCCGGGGGGACACAGAACACTGAAGCTTTCTTT.